Listed below are T cell receptor beta chains from one sample, sequenced in a study of beta chain features in type 1 diabetes. Method: immunoSEQ multiplex PCR; TCRdb's copy keeps in-frame clones and lacks some. Here the sample spans 140,000 to 150,000 clones, roughly 48% being singletons. Sequenced input: Tregs from blood. These receptors all stem from a man aged 18 to 30 in good health. The CDR3 runs from the conserved cysteine through the conserved F or W.

j_call v_call cdr3_length cdr3_aa
TRBJ2-3 TRBV5-4 13 CASSIGQRDTQYF
TRBJ1-6 TRBV7-3 14 CASSFISKETPLHF
TRBJ2-1 TRBV7-2 11 CASSKAGEQFF
TRBJ2-1 TRBV7-3 13 CASSSARGDEQFF
TRBJ2-3 TRBV27 15 CASSFIAGGPYTQYF
TRBJ2-1 TRBV7-2 16 CASRPPYQGVMNEQFF
TRBJ1-1 TRBV30 17 CAWSEFTWRTEATEAFF
TRBJ2-7 TRBV7-2 15 CASSLELWSSYEQYF
TRBJ1-2 TRBV5-1 15 CASSWGFSTGGGYTF
TRBJ2-5 TRBV14 14 CASSQVGQKETQYF
TRBJ2-7 TRBV6-1 15 CASSGPSTVTYEQYF
TRBJ2-5 TRBV10-3 13 CAIRGQGKETQYF
TRBJ1-2 TRBV29-1 12 CSVEGGAYGYTF
TRBJ2-7 TRBV5-1 16 CASSVGGGGGSYEQYF
TRBJ2-2 TRBV30 13 CAWSDRDGGELFF
TRBJ1-5 TRBV30 17 CAWSVGPGGHSNQPQHF
TRBJ2-7 TRBV19 15 CASSIPGTSIYEQYF
TRBJ1-5 TRBV7-2 13 CASSPQGGQPQHF
TRBJ2-2 TRBV28 15 CASSNWTGVTGELFF
TRBJ2-5 TRBV28 16 CASSPSGQGAWGTQYF
TRBJ1-2 TRBV16 15 CASSQGAGGNYGYTF
TRBJ2-7 TRBV29-1 12 CSVVGGTGEQYF
TRBJ2-7 TRBV15 12 CATSRTGDEQYF
TRBJ2-1 TRBV5-4 15 CASSPSGTQYNEQFF
TRBJ2-1 TRBV2 14 CASMGTMPIYEQFF
TRBJ2-5 TRBV7-8 13 CASSAGLAGVGYF
TRBJ2-7 TRBV2 17 CASSVSWGREPSYEQYF
TRBJ2-7 TRBV6-6 14 CASSWSPTYYEQYF
TRBJ1-1 TRBV25-1 18 CASSEFGREPHMNTEAFF
TRBJ2-3 TRBV5-4 15 CASKPTGLSTDTQYF
TRBJ2-7 TRBV5-1 17 CASSQNFGTGAAYEQYF
TRBJ2-3 TRBV7-6 15 CASSLVGSSTDTQYF
TRBJ2-1 TRBV28 12 CASRRGTAEQFF
TRBJ1-5 TRBV5-1 16 CASSPDPSGSNQPQHF
TRBJ2-7 TRBV6-6 15 CASSDPDRAGGEQYF
TRBJ1-1 TRBV25-1 15 CASSEYRGRNTEAFF
TRBJ1-4 TRBV27 14 CASTSGTRGEKLFF